Below are 4 T cell receptor beta chains sequenced from a single sample in a study of blood T cell repertoires in COVID-19. Here immunoSEQ multiplex PCR was the method, and the copy in TCRdb shows in-frame clones only, minus some. The sample holds fewer than 120,000 clones; 88% are singletons and the top ten take less than 4%. Sequenced input: peripheral blood. The receptors were gathered from a woman in her fifties or sixties with acute or convalescent COVID-19.

The genes are TRBV11-2 and TRBJ2-1; 7 bases align to TRBD1. CDR3 length: 13 residues. V gave up 5 bases and J gave up 5 bases; unmatched junction bases: 3. In germline, CDR1 is SGHAT, CDR2 FQNNGV. CDR3 nucleotides: TGTGCCAGCAGCCCGGACAGGCACAATGAGCAGTTCTTC. This sequence encodes CASSPDRHNEQFF.

The rearrangement links TRBV5-1 to TRBJ2-7; possibly TRBD2 for D (5 bases). The length of the CDR3 is 15 residues. V was cut by 0 bases and J by 2 bases, with 12 bases left in between. Germline CDR1 reads SGHRS; CDR2 reads YFSETQ. The CDR3 reads CASSLAVGVPYEQYF. CDR3 DNA sequence: TGCGCCAGCAGCTTGGCCGTCGGGGTACCCTACGAGCAGTACTTC.

The V call is TRBV19, the J call TRBJ2-1; D possibly corresponds to TRBD1 (6 bases). V was clipped by 5 bases and J by 13 bases, with 9 bases between them. CDR1 is LNHDA, CDR2 SQIVND, per germline (reference sequence). The CDR3 covers 10 residues. CDR3 nucleotide sequence: TGTGCCAGTAGTTGGGGGCCCCAGTTCTTC. Residues: CASSWGPQFF.

The rearrangement joins TRBV10-2 to TRBJ2-1; 15 nucleotides agree with TRBD2. CDR1 and CDR2 (germline): WSHSY, SAAADI. After removal of 0 bases from V and 7 bases from J, the junction contained 4 bases not matched to a gene. The CDR3 covers 17 residues. This CDR3 reads CASSESTGTSGRNEQFF. In DNA, the CDR3 is TGCGCCAGCAGTGAGTCAACCGGGACTAGCGGGAGGAATGAGCAGTTCTTC.